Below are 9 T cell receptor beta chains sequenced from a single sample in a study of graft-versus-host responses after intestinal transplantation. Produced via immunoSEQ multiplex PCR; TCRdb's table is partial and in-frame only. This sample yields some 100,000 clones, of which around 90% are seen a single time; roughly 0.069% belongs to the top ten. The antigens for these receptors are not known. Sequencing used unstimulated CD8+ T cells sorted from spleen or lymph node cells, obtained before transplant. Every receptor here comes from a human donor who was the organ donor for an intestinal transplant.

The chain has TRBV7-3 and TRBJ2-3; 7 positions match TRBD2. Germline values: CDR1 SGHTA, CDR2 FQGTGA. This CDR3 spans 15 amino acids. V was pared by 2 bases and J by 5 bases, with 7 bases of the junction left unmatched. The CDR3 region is CASSLGGRWIDTQYF. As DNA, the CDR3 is TGTGCCAGCAGCTTAGGCGGGAGATGGATAGATACGCAGTATTTT.

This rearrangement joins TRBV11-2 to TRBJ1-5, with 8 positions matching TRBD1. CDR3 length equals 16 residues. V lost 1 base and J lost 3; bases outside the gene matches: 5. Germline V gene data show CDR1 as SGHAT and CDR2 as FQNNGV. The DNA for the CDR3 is TGTGCCAGCAGCTTAGGGGACAGGTTACTCAATCAGCCCCAGCATTTT. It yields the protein CASSLGDRLLNQPQHF.

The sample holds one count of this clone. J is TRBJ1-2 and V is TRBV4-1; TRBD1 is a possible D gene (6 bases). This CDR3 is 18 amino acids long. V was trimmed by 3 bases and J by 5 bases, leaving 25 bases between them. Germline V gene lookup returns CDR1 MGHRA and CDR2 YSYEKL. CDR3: CASSQVQFRTVRLYGYTF. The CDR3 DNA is TGCGCCAGCAGCCAGGTGCAATTTCGGACAGTTCGTTTATATGGCTACACCTTC.

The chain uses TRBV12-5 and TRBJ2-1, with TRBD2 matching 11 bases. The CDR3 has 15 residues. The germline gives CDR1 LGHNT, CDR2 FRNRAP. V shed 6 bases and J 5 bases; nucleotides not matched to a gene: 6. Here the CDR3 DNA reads TGTGCTAGTGGAACTATAGCGGGGGGGGACAATGAGCAGTTCTTC. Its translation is CASGTIAGGDNEQFF.

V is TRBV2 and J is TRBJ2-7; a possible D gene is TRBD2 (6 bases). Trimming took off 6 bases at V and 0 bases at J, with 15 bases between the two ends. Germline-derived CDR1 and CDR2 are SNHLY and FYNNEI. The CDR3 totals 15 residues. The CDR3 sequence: CASRGDFFHSYEQYF. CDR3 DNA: TGTGCCAGCAGAGGGGACTTCTTCCACTCCTACGAGCAGTACTTC.

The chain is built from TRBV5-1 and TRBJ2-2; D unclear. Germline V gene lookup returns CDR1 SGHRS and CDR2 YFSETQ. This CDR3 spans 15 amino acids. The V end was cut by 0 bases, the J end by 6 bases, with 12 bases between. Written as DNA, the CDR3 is TGCGCCAGCAGCTTGGTGAGGCCGGGTCCCGGGGAGCTGTTTTTT. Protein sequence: CASSLVRPGPGELFF.

The CDR3 region has the DNA TGTGCCAGCAGCTTGGTGCGGGAGAGCTACAATGAGCAGTTCTTC. This gives the protein CASSLVRESYNEQFF. This chain uses TRBV5-4 with TRBJ2-1; TRBD2 aligns across 7 bases. The CDR3 consists of 15 residues. V trimming: 0 bases; J trimming: 3 bases; junction bases outside the gene matches: 3. CDR1 is SGHNT, CDR2 YYREEE, per germline (reference sequence).

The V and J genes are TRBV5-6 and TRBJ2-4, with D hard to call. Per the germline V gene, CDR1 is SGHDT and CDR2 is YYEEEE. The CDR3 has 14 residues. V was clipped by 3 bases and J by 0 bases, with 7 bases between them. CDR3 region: CASSSALAKNIQYF. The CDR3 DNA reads TGTGCCAGCAGCTCCGCGTTAGCCAAAAACATTCAGTACTTC.

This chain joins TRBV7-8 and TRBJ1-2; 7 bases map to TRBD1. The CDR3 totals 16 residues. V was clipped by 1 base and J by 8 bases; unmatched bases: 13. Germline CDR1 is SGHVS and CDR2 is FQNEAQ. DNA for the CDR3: TGTGCCAGCAGCTTAGATACGACAGGGAAAAAGTGGGGCTACACCTTC. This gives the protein CASSLDTTGKKWGYTF. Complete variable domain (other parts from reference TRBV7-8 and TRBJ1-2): GAGVSQSPRYKVAKRGQDVALRCDPISGHVSLFWYQQALGQGPEFLTYFQNEAQLDKSGLPSDRFFAERPEGSVSTLKIQRTQQEDSAVYLCASSLDTTGKKWGYTFGSGTRLTVV.